A selection of T cell receptor beta chains follows, all from one sample in a study of low-dose radiotherapy and immunotherapy resistance in tumors. TCRdb re-analysed the reads in MiXCR, keeping a single row per CDR3 protein. The data hold fewer than 90,000 distinct CDR3 sequences, with about 20% observed a single time. The source was PBMCs, collected before treatment. The receptors were gathered from a male donor with prostate cancer. CDR3s include the opening cysteine and the closing phenylalanine or tryptophan. A D gene is named only where the DNA matches it firmly. Not every row has a clone size; where given, it reads once, few, many or a size class.

j_gene	abundance	v_gene	d_gene	CDR3aa	CDR3nt
TRBJ2-7	NA	TRBV29-1	NA	CSVEGQGGPYEQYF	TGCAGCGTTGAAGGGCAGGGTGGACCCTACGAGCAGTACTTC
TRBJ1-2	many	TRBV21-1	NA	CASSDSSGGRYGYTF	TGTGCCAGCAGTGACTCCTCAGGGGGACGCTATGGCTACACCTTC
TRBJ1-6	many	TRBV20-1	NA	CSATGETDNSPLHF	TGCAGTGCCACAGGCGAGACAGATAATTCACCCCTCCACTTT
TRBJ2-7	many	TRBV2	TRBD1	CASSPSSGTGVEQYF	TGTGCCAGCAGTCCCTCCTCGGGGACAGGGGTAGAGCAGTACTTC
TRBJ2-1	NA	TRBV4-2	NA	CASSHSSLSDTEQFF	TGTGCCAGCAGCCATTCCTCCCTATCCGATACGGAGCAGTTCTTC
TRBJ2-1	many	TRBV6-2/TRBV6-3	TRBD2	CASNDNAGGHGEQFF	TGTGCCAGCAATGATAATGCGGGAGGTCACGGTGAGCAGTTCTTC
TRBJ1-1	many	TRBV29-1	NA	CSVEHPGASFEAFF	TGCAGCGTTGAACACCCAGGGGCCTCCTTTGAAGCTTTCTTT
TRBJ1-5	many	TRBV20-1	TRBD1	CSASLGQGNQPQHF	TGCAGTGCTAGTTTAGGACAGGGAAATCAGCCCCAGCATTTT
TRBJ2-7	many	TRBV6-6	NA	CASSFTASSYEQYF	TGTGCCAGCAGTTTTACAGCCAGCTCCTACGAGCAGTACTTC
TRBJ1-1	many	TRBV19	TRBD1	CASSVGGRTEAFF	TGTGCCAGTAGTGTAGGGGGCCGCACTGAAGCTTTCTTT
TRBJ2-5	many	TRBV20-1	NA	CSATRQETQYF	TGCAGTGCTACTAGACAAGAGACCCAGTACTTC
TRBJ2-6	many	TRBV6-1	NA	CASSDVLRLLVDFLSSGANVLTF	TGTGCCAGCAGTGACGTTTTACGACTGCTCGTCGATTTTTTAAGCTCTGGGGCCAACGTCCTGACTTTC
TRBJ2-2	many	TRBV28	NA	CASSTSTDSNTGELFF	TGTGCCAGCAGTACATCGACGGACTCGAACACCGGGGAGCTGTTTTTT
TRBJ1-2	many	TRBV5-6	NA	CASSRVDSFNYGYTF	TGTGCCAGCAGCAGAGTCGACAGTTTCAACTATGGCTACACCTTC
TRBJ2-2	NA	TRBV14	NA	CASSQLKRNPNTGELFF	TGTGCCAGCAGCCAACTCAAGCGAAACCCGAACACCGGGGAGCTGTTTTTT
TRBJ1-3	NA	TRBV6-2/TRBV6-3	TRBD1	CASSNLAGTGSGNTIYF	TGTGCCAGCAGTAACCTTGCCGGGACAGGGTCTGGAAACACCATATATTTT
TRBJ1-1	many	TRBV19	TRBD1	CASRDRGDTEAFF	TGTGCCAGTAGAGACAGGGGCGACACTGAAGCTTTCTTT
TRBJ2-1	many	TRBV10-1	TRBD2	CASSESLAGWGNEQFF	TGCGCCAGCAGTGAGTCTCTAGCGGGCTGGGGGAATGAGCAGTTCTTC
TRBJ2-1	many	TRBV24-1	TRBD1	CATSDPTPGQGGLNEQFF	TGTGCCACCAGTGACCCGACGCCGGGACAGGGGGGACTCAATGAGCAGTTCTTC
TRBJ2-7	many	TRBV20-1	TRBD1	CSARLLGTGGYEQYF	TGCAGTGCTAGGCTCCTCGGGACAGGGGGCTACGAGCAGTACTTC
TRBJ2-1	many	TRBV7-8	NA	CASRGTLGQGAQFF	TGTGCCAGCAGGGGCACCCTGGGGCAGGGCGCGCAGTTCTTC
TRBJ2-7	many	TRBV4-2	TRBD2	CASSQEGTSGRAWSYEQYF	TGTGCCAGCAGCCAAGAAGGGACTAGCGGGAGGGCCTGGTCCTACGAGCAGTACTTC
TRBJ1-2	NA	TRBV15	NA	CATSLGTNYGYTF	TGTGCCACCAGCCTCGGGACTAACTATGGCTACACCTTC
TRBJ2-5	many	TRBV20-1	NA	CSANAGQETQYF	TGCAGTGCTAACGCGGGGCAAGAGACCCAGTACTTC
TRBJ1-6	many	TRBV19	NA	CASRVNWDSPLHF	TGTGCCAGCAGGGTGAATTGGGATTCACCCCTCCACTTT
TRBJ2-3	many	TRBV7-6	TRBD2	CASSSLAGTDTQYF	TGTGCCAGCAGCTCACTAGCGGGCACAGATACGCAGTATTTT
TRBJ2-3	many	TRBV19	TRBD2	CASSIVAGEDTQYF	TGTGCCAGTAGTATTGTAGCGGGGGAAGATACGCAGTATTTT
TRBJ2-3	many	TRBV7-8	TRBD2	CASSAHAASLAGDTDTQYF	TGTGCCAGCAGCGCGCACGCGGCCTCCTTAGCGGGGGACACAGATACGCAGTATTTT
TRBJ2-2	many	TRBV20-1	NA	CSASAGHLPPGELFF	TGCAGTGCTAGCGCCGGACACCTCCCTCCCGGGGAGCTGTTTTTT
TRBJ2-1	few	TRBV6-2/TRBV6-3	TRBD2	CASSLIAGGHGDEQFF	TGTGCCAGCAGTTTGATAGCGGGGGGACATGGTGATGAGCAGTTCTTC
TRBJ1-1	many	TRBV11-2	NA	CASSKDISRTEAFF	TGTGCCAGCAGCAAGGACATTTCGCGCACTGAAGCTTTCTTT
TRBJ2-3	NA	TRBV3-1	TRBD2	CASSQDRTSLTDTQYF	TGTGCCAGCAGCCAAGATCGGACTAGCCTCACAGATACGCAGTATTTT
TRBJ2-3	many	TRBV7-9	NA	CASSPPLRQARDTQYF	TGTGCCAGCAGCCCGCCCCTCCGACAGGCAAGAGATACGCAGTATTTT
TRBJ2-5	few	TRBV5-1	NA	CASSLDGLVRETQYF	TGCGCCAGCAGCTTGGATGGCCTAGTTCGAGAGACCCAGTACTTC
TRBJ2-3	many	TRBV29-1	TRBD2	CSVWTSGSTDTQYF	TGCAGCGTGTGGACTAGCGGGAGCACAGATACGCAGTATTTT